Below, 16 T cell receptor beta chains from the same sample are listed, as sequenced in a study of somatic mutations in cytotoxic T cells in rheumatoid arthritis. Method: immunoSEQ multiplex PCR; TCRdb's copy keeps in-frame clones and lacks some. The repertoire holds tens of thousands of clones, about 85% seen once, with about 15% in the top ten. The sample comprised CD8+ T cells sorted from blood. The receptor set was obtained from an adult with rheumatoid arthritis.

This clone occurred once. The rearrangement uses TRBV25-1 and TRBJ2-5; TRBD2 might be the D (5 bases). The CDR3 is 14 residues long. The germline V gene encodes CDR1 MGHDK and CDR2 SYGVNS. Trimming stripped 8 bases from V and 5 bases from J, with 18 bases between. The CDR3 DNA sequence: TGTGCCAGCGCCCCGGAGGAGGTCTCGGAGACCCAGTACTTC. Protein sequence: CASAPEEVSETQYF.

The chain uses TRBV19 and TRBJ1-3; no reliable D call. The CDR3 consists of 15 residues. V dropped 5 bases and J dropped 0 bases, with 11 bases sitting between them. CDR1 is LNHDA, CDR2 SQIVND, per germline (reference sequence). The chain's CDR3 is CASSPEPFSGNTIYF. As DNA, the CDR3 is TGTGCCAGTAGTCCGGAGCCGTTCTCTGGAAACACCATATATTTT.

This chain connects TRBV13 to TRBJ2-7, with a weak D call TRBD1 (6 bases). This CDR3 comprises 12 residues. V lost 5 bases, J lost 3 bases, and 8 bases lay in between. CDR1 is PRHDT, CDR2 FYEKMQ, per germline (reference sequence). CDR3 DNA: TGTGCCAGCAGCGGGACAAACTACGAGCAGTACTTC. Protein sequence: CASSGTNYEQYF.

The rearrangement joins TRBV9 to TRBJ2-2; 7 nucleotides align to TRBD2. Germline CDR1 SGDLS, CDR2 YYNGEE. Losses at the gene ends were 6 bases for V and 4 bases for J; bases not matched to a gene: 9. The CDR3 is made up of 15 amino acids. CDR3 sequence (DNA): TGTGCCAGCACCGTGAGCGGGACGGGCACCGGGGAGCTGTTTTTT. Translating gives CASTVSGTGTGELFF.

The genes are TRBV29-1 and TRBJ2-7; the match to TRBD2 covers 9 bases. The CDR3 is 13 residues long. V lost 7 bases to trimming and J lost 0 bases; unmatched junction nucleotides: 4. CDR1 is SQVTM and CDR2 is ANQGSEA in the germline V gene. DNA for the CDR3: TGCAGCGGGTTTAGCGGGAGCTCCTACGAGCAGTACTTC. This codes for CSGFSGSSYEQYF.

The chain employs TRBV7-9 and TRBJ2-1, with D unclear. CDR1 and CDR2 (germline): SEHNR, FQNEAQ (reference sequence). The CDR3 is made up of 15 amino acids. Trimming stripped 1 base from V and 0 bases from J, with 7 bases between. CDR3: CASSLVRSSYNEQFF. For the CDR3, the DNA is TGTGCCAGCAGCTTAGTCCGGAGCTCCTACAATGAGCAGTTCTTC.

The chain couples TRBV27 to TRBJ2-5; 7 bases match TRBD2. The CDR3 is 14 amino acids. Germline CDR1 reads MNHEY; CDR2 reads SMNVEV (reference sequence). J gave up 6 bases and V 4 bases, and 8 bases lay outside the gene matches. CDR3 region: CASSSGAGGKTQYF. CDR3 nucleotides: TGTGCCAGCAGTTCCGGGGCCGGGGGGAAGACCCAGTACTTC.

The J gene is TRBJ1-5, the V gene TRBV28; 9 positions match TRBD1. The CDR3 is 16 amino acids. Germline loops: CDR1 MDHEN, CDR2 SYDVKM. V lost 3 bases and J lost 2; bases outside the gene matches: 5. The CDR3 DNA reads TGTGCCAGCAGTTTGGGACAGGGCCGAGGCAATCAGCCCCAGCATTTT. It translates to CASSLGQGRGNQPQHF.

The chain employs TRBV9 and TRBJ2-3, with D uncertain. Germline V CDR1 and CDR2: SGDLS, YYNGEE. V lost 3 bases and J 2 bases, leaving 7 bases between the germline ends. This CDR3 spans 13 amino acids. The CDR3 DNA sequence: TGTGCCAGCAGCGGGAGTAACACAGATACGCAGTATTTT. It encodes CASSGSNTDTQYF. The variable domain in full, completed from reference TRBV9 and TRBJ2-3, reads DSGVTQTPKHLITATGQRVTLRCSPRSGDLSVYWYQQSLDQGLQFLIQYYNGEERAKGNILERFSAQQFPDLHSELNLSSLELGDSALYFCASSGSNTDTQYFGPGTRLTVL.

The chain joins TRBV6-1 to TRBJ1-2; D is undetermined. This CDR3 contains 11 residues. V lost 8 bases to trimming and J lost 8 bases, with 12 bases between them. Germline CDR1 is MNHNS and CDR2 is SASEGT. The CDR3 sequence: CASWGAKGYTF. CDR3 nucleotide sequence: TGTGCCAGCTGGGGAGCTAAAGGCTACACCTTC.

The rearrangement uses TRBV9 and TRBJ2-3, with D perhaps assigned TRBD1 or TRBD2 (6 bases each). CDR1 is SGDLS and CDR2 is YYNGEE in the germline V gene. Trimming left V 0 bases short and J 2 bases short, with 13 bases between. CDR3 size: 16 residues. The CDR3 here is CASSVGGAGTTDTQYF. CDR3 DNA: TGTGCCAGCAGCGTAGGGGGGGCGGGGACCACAGATACGCAGTATTTT.

The V gene is TRBV2, the J gene TRBJ1-1, with D possibly matching TRBD1 (6 bases). Germline assignment: CDR1 SNHLY and CDR2 FYNNEI. This CDR3 spans 16 amino acids. V was pared by 6 bases and J by 4 bases, with 21 bases between. CDR3 region: CASSGGPGVQGTEAFF. The CDR3 nucleotides are TGTGCCAGCAGCGGGGGCCCGGGAGTACAAGGCACTGAAGCTTTCTTT. Supplemented by reference TRBV2 and TRBJ1-1, the full variable domain reads EPEVTQTPSHQVTQMGQEVILRCVPISNHLYFYWYRQILGQKVEFLVSFYNNEISEKSEIFDDQFSVERPDGSNFTLKIRSTKLEDSAMYFCASSGGPGVQGTEAFFGQGTRLTVV.

The J gene is TRBJ1-5, the V gene TRBV11-2; D not certain. V was pared by 6 bases and J by 2 bases, with 14 bases between. The CDR3 is 15 residues long. Per the germline V gene, CDR1 is SGHAT and CDR2 is FQNNGV. The CDR3 DNA is TGTGCCAGCAGTACCGCACCCGGACGCAATCAGCCCCAGCATTTT. It codes for CASSTAPGRNQPQHF. The variable domain in full, with the rest retrieved from reference TRBV11-2 and TRBJ1-5, is EAGVAQSPRYKIIEKRQSVAFWCNPISGHATLYWYQQILGQGPKLLIQFQNNGVVDDSQLPKDRFSAERLKGVDSTLKIQPAKLEDSAVYLCASSTAPGRNQPQHFGDGTRLSIL.

The chain has TRBV11-3 and TRBJ2-1; TRBD2 matches 9 bases. Trimming took 0 bases from V and 5 from J; bases not matched to a gene: 5. In germline, CDR1 is SGHNT, CDR2 YENEEA. This CDR3 spans 16 amino acids. The chain's CDR3 is CASSLEIAGAHNEQFF. DNA of the CDR3: TGTGCCAGCAGCTTAGAGATAGCGGGAGCCCACAATGAGCAGTTCTTC.

The V call is TRBV5-1, the J call TRBJ2-5; maybe TRBD2 (6 bases). The closer fit of TRBJ2-7 to the DNA end suggests the J call may be wrong. This CDR3 region has 14 residues. Germline assignment: CDR1 SGHRS and CDR2 YFSETQ. CDR3 nucleotide sequence: TGCGCCAGCAGCCAACGGGGGTTTAGGTACGAGCAGTACTTC. It is translated as CASSQRGFRYEQYF.

The rearrangement joins TRBV28 to TRBJ2-7, with D possibly being TRBD2 (6 bases). The CDR3 has 13 amino acids. V shed 0 bases and J shed 7 bases, with 10 bases lying between them. Germline CDR1 and CDR2: MDHEN and SYDVKM. CDR3 nucleotide sequence: TGTGCCAGCAGTTTATGGGGCGGGGAAGAGCAGTACTTC. Translation: CASSLWGGEEQYF. The full variable domain, rest sourced from reference TRBV28 and TRBJ2-7, is DVKVTQSSRYLVKRTGEKVFLECVQDMDHENMFWYRQDPGLGLRLIYFSYDVKMKEKGDIPEGYSVSREKKERFSLILESASTNQTSMYLCASSLWGGEEQYFGPGTRLTVT.